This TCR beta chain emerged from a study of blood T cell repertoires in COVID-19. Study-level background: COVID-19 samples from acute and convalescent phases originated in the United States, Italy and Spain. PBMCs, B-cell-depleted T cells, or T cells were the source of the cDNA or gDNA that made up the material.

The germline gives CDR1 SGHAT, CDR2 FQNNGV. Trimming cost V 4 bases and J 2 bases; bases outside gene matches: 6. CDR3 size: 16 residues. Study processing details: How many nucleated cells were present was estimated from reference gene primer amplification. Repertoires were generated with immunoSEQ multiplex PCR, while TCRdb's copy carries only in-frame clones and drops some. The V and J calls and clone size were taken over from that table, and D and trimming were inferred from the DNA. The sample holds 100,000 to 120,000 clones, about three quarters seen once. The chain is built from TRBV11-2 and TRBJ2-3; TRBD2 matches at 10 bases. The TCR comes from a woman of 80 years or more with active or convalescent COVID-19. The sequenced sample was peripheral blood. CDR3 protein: CASSSLAGTITDTQYF. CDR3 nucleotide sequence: TGTGCCAGCAGCTCACTAGCGGGGACGATCACAGATACGCAGTATTTT. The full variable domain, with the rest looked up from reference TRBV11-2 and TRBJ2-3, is EAGVAQSPRYKIIEKRQSVAFWCNPISGHATLYWYQQILGQGPKLLIQFQNNGVVDDSQLPKDRFSAERLKGVDSTLKIQPAKLEDSAVYLCASSSLAGTITDTQYFGPGTRLTVL.